The text below deals with one TCR beta chain. As yet, its antigen is unknown. The data were obtained in a study of cytomegalovirus exposure and HLA in healthy donors. V was clipped by 6 bases and J by 2 bases; unmatched bases: 7. The CDR3 totals 15 residues. Germline V gene lookup returns CDR1 MNHEY and CDR2 SVGAGI. The study's findings and limits: Later analysis demonstrated an association between a missense DCLRE1C variant and TCR beta V- and J-gene trimming. In an earlier analysis, productive rearrangement rates for most beta V segments clustered near 87% or 30%.

With 60 Vbeta and 13 Jbeta primers, the PCR was carried out. Repertoires were generated with immunoSEQ multiplex PCR, while TCRdb's copy carries only in-frame clones and drops some. This sample has over 80,000 clones, with over 55% found just once. The receptor's source is a boy under 18 in good health and CMV-seropositive. The specimen was PBMCs. The chain joins TRBV6-5 to TRBJ2-1; 7 bases map to TRBD2. The CDR3 reads CASSPSSGPYNEQFF. The CDR3 DNA is TGTGCCAGCAGCCCCTCTAGCGGCCCCTACAATGAGCAGTTCTTC.